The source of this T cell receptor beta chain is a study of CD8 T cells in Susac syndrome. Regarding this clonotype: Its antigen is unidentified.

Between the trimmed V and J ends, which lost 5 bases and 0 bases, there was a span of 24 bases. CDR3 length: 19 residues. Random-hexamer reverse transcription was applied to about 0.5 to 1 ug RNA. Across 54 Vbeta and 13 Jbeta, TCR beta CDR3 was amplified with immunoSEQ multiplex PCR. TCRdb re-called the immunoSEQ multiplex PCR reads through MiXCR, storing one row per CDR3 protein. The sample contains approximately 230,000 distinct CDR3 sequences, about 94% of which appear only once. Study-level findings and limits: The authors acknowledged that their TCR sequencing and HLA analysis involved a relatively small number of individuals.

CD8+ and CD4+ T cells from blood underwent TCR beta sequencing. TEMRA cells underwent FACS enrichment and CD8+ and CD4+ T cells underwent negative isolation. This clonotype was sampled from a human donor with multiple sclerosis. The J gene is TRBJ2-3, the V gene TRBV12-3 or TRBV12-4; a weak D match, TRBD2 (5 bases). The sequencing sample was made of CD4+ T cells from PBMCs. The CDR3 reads CASSLYRAGPDLSTDTQYF. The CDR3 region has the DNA TGTGCCAGCAGTCTCTATCGGGCGGGTCCCGACTTAAGCACAGATACGCAGTATTTT.